This T cell receptor (beta chain) was recorded in a study of beta chain features in type 1 diabetes listed by TCRdb under 2018. Background for the entire study: Mean age, gender distribution, total cell number and subset yield were not different between patients and healthy donors. The study compared the TCRB repertoires of sorted circulating CD4+ T cell subsets in recently diagnosed type 1 diabetes patients with those in matched healthy donors. Regulatory and stem cell-like memory subsets were isolated from only 8 patients and roughly eight healthy donors, whereas naive and central memory subsets came from all 28 donors. A total of 107,917,701 sorted cells were examined across all samples, and the number of cells per subset was strongly correlated with RNA yield.

Each donor gave one peripheral blood draw, roughly 0.12 L on average, collected into heparinised tubes. Using a panel that included CD45RO, CCR7, CD25, CD127, CD95 and CD27, naive, central memory, regulatory and stem cell-like memory CD4+ T cells were sorted on a BD FACSAria II. A purity above 98% was achieved for all sorted populations. Right away, PBMCs were isolated by Lymphoprep density gradient centrifugation and were stained directly, with no culture step. Samples were stained and sorted in pairs, with one healthy donor and one patient per experiment, so that batch effects were minimized. The study at large found these results: Sequencing cDNA rather than genomic DNA could over-represent highly expressing activated cells, although activation and CD3 levels did not differ between groups. Shorter templates might have been favored by PCR, but patient and control samples were amplified and corrected together, so both groups would have been affected equally by any skew. Type 1 diabetes patients showed a moderate but significant shortening of TCRB CDR3 length in all four CD4+ subsets. Because small numbers of individuals were included in the HLA sub-analyses, any influence of HLA type on TCRB rearrangement was left unresolved. At VDJ recombination sites, type 1 diabetes patients had fewer insertions and more deleted nucleotides, which implies abnormalities in thymic rearrangement. Naive, central memory and regulatory TCRB repertoires appeared more similar among patients than among healthy donors.

All of the isolated RNA was reverse transcribed with the High Capacity cDNA Reverse Transcription Kit, so expressed TCRB transcripts were sequenced. Deep immunoSEQ sequencing was performed on naive, central memory and regulatory T cell samples, with an average of approximately 4 million total reads per sample. Sorted cells were lysed in RLT buffer, and RNA was extracted using DNase-treated RNeasy Micro or Mini kits according to cell number. Each cell subset was processed on its own to prevent cross-contamination, while patient and healthy donor samples were processed together. TCRB sequences were amplified from cDNA with the immunoSEQ multiplex PCR, producing 87-bp fragments spanning the CDR3 region. Sequencing of the amplicons was done on the Illumina HiSeq platform. On the study's bioinformatics: Synthetic template baselines were used to correct PCR bias computationally, reads within Hamming distance 2 were collapsed, and singletons that could not be merged were discarded. By aligning reads against IMGT, V, D and J genes, CDR3 length, and insertions or deletions at six rearrangement sites were assigned. Clonotype counts were normalized to sorted cell number within each subset before computing true diversity and Gini coefficients with the tcR R package. The overlap coefficient, calculated on TCRB nucleotide sequences, was used to measure repertoire sharing. TCRdb took this table from immuneACCESS and kept in-frame rearrangements with V and J called. Such tables lack part of the clones; where checked against another copy, unresolved V genes explain under half of the gap, and the rest is unexplained. Clonal size and the V and J genes are those of that table, whereas D and trimming came from the DNA. This sample comprises 150,000 to 170,000 clones, 10% of them detected only once. Approximately 0.5% of the sample is in the top ten clones.

As for this clone: Its antigen has not been determined. Per-base quality was not reported, and no clone a single base away is much larger than it.

The CDR3 holds 14 amino acids from the cysteine to the phenylalanine. The retained sequence is limited to the CDR3, 42 bases, with the frame set at the first base. Cut back by 6 bases and 5 bases, the V and J ends lie 14 bases apart. CDR1 and CDR2, looked up from the germline V gene, are KGHSH and LQKENI. The chain is made from TRBV18 and TRBJ2-1; TRBD1 could be the D gene, as 5 bases match. The TCR comes from a man under 40 with type 1 diabetes. The sample taken for sequencing was central memory CD4+ T cells from blood. The bases read TGTGCCAGCTCGAAGTTGGACACCCACAATGAGCAGTTCTTC. Its protein product is CASSKLDTHNEQFF.